What follows are 19 T cell receptor beta chains derived from one specimen sequenced in a study of TIL therapy for anti-PD-1-resistant metastatic lung cancer. The time point here: pre-treatment sample, taken before nivolumab and TIL therapy. The immunoSEQ assay was v3. Libraries were prepared by immunoSEQ multiplex PCR; TCRdb keeps only in-frame clonotypes and omits some of them. The data contain about 57,000 clones, around three quarters of them singletons. The source material was blood, sampled at baseline. The receptors come from a woman between 25 and 80 years old with non-small cell lung cancer.

Only a few counts were recorded for this clone. The chain joins TRBV19 to TRBJ1-2; D not resolved. V was shortened by 7 bases and J by 4 bases, with 10 bases between the two germline ends. Germline CDR1 is LNHDA and CDR2 is SQIVND (reference sequence). The CDR3 is 12 amino acids. CDR3 amino acids: CASTKAAYGYTF. CDR3 coding DNA: TGTGCCAGTACTAAGGCCGCCTATGGCTACACCTTC.

The gene calls are TRBV14 and TRBJ2-7; the D call may be TRBD1 or TRBD2 (5 bases each). This CDR3 is built from 12 residues. Germline V gene data show CDR1 as SGHDN and CDR2 as FVKESK. Trimming pared 1 base from V and 5 bases from J, leaving 6 bases between. DNA of the CDR3: TGTGCCAGCAGCCAAGTGGGGGACGAGCAGTACTTC. This translates into CASSQVGDEQYF.

Note on this clone: A read error may produce the germline difference seen at one junction end. The chain is built from TRBV11-2 and TRBJ2-5; 10 positions match TRBD2. CDR1 SGHAT and CDR2 FQNNGV come from the germline V gene. The CDR3 extends over 16 amino acids. CDR3 region: CASSLGAGGAQEAQYF. The CDR3 region has the DNA TGTGCCAGCAGCTTAGGAGCGGGGGGGGCCCAAGAGGCCCAGTACTTC.

V and J are TRBV9 and TRBJ2-5; perhaps TRBD1 as D (7 bases). The CDR3 extends over 14 amino acids. The germline V gene encodes CDR1 SGDLS and CDR2 YYNGEE. V gave up 0 bases and J gave up 6 bases, with 12 bases separating them. The CDR3 spells CASSVGGGGKTQYF. In DNA form, the CDR3 reads TGTGCCAGCAGCGTAGGAGGGGGCGGGAAGACCCAGTACTTC.

This clone was recorded once. The chain couples TRBV9 to TRBJ1-3, with no clear D. Germline CDR1 reads SGDLS; CDR2 reads YYNGEE. Trimming removed 8 bases at V and 0 bases at J, with 12 bases between. The CDR3 contains 14 residues. As DNA, the CDR3 is TGTGCCAGTCGGGAGGCCGACTCTGGAAACACCATATATTTT. This translates into CASREADSGNTIYF. Looking up the rest from reference TRBV9 and TRBJ1-3 gives the full variable domain: DSGVTQTPKHLITATGQRVTLRCSPRSGDLSVYWYQQSLDQGLQFLIQYYNGEERAKGNILERFSAQQFPDLHSELNLSSLELGDSALYFCASREADSGNTIYFGEGSWLTVV.

The chain employs TRBV7-2 and TRBJ1-5; D remains unclear. Trimming shortened V by 2 bases and J by 8 bases, and 10 bases separated the two germline ends. Per the germline V gene, CDR1 is SGHTA and CDR2 is FQGNSA. The CDR3 extends over 13 amino acids. This CDR3 is CASSLNTLEPQHF. DNA for the CDR3: TGTGCCAGCAGCTTAAACACCTTGGAGCCCCAGCATTTT.

The CDR3 bases are TGCGCCAGCAGCTTGGGGGGGTCATACCAAGAGACCCAGTACTTC. Protein sequence: CASSLGGSYQETQYF. The rearrangement joins TRBV5-1 to TRBJ2-5; D may match TRBD1 or TRBD2 (5 bases each). V was pared by 0 bases and J by 0 bases, with 9 bases between. The CDR3 runs to 15 residues. Germline-derived CDR1 and CDR2 are SGHRS and YFSETQ.

With regard to this clone: Other DNA sequences in this specimen translate into the identical CDR3. The rearrangement uses TRBV5-1 and TRBJ2-2; TRBD2 matches 8 bases. The CDR3 loop spans 15 amino acids. CDR1 and CDR2 from the germline V gene are SGHRS and YFSETQ. Trimming at V came to 2 bases and at J to 1 base, leaving 1 base not matched to a gene. Here the CDR3 reads CASSLTSGNTGELFF. The CDR3 region has the DNA TGCGCCAGCAGCTTAACTAGCGGGAACACCGGGGAGCTGTTTTTT.

This chain joins TRBV14 and TRBJ2-3; no clear D. The CDR3 sequence is 14 residues long. V was pared by 2 bases and J by 2 bases, with 8 bases between. Germline assignment: CDR1 SGHDN and CDR2 FVKESK. The DNA for the CDR3 is TGTGCCAGCAGCCAACAGCGACACACAGATACGCAGTATTTT. This gives the protein CASSQQRHTDTQYF.

The chain employs TRBV30 and TRBJ1-1; 8 bases agree with TRBD1. The germline V gene has CDR1 GTSNPN and CDR2 SVGIG (reference sequence). The CDR3 is made up of 13 amino acids. After removal of 1 base from V and 5 bases from J, the junction contained 3 bases not matched to a gene. The DNA for the CDR3 is TGTGCCTGGAGTGAACAGGGGGAAACTGAAGCTTTCTTT. This encodes CAWSEQGETEAFF.

This rearrangement joins TRBV10-3 to TRBJ2-2; a possible D gene is TRBD1 (7 bases). Trimming took 0 bases from V and 7 from J, leaving 15 bases between them. The length of the CDR3 is 16 residues. Per germline, CDR1 ENHRY and CDR2 SYGVKD. For the CDR3, the DNA is TGTGCCATCAGTGAGTCGATGCCAGGGGGAGGCGGGGAGCTGTTTTTT. It yields the protein CAISESMPGGGGELFF.

This sequence joins TRBV7-7 and TRBJ2-1; 13 positions match TRBD2. CDR1 is SSHAT and CDR2 is FNYEAQ in the germline V gene (reference sequence). This CDR3 spans 17 amino acids. Trimming at V came to 11 bases and at J to 1 base, leaving 11 bases not matched to a gene. CDR3 sequence: CAGIPGLAGSSYNEQFF. The CDR3 DNA reads as TGTGCCGGTATACCGGGACTAGCGGGGAGTTCCTACAATGAGCAGTTCTTC.

This rearrangement joins TRBV11-2 to TRBJ1-1; 8 bases align to TRBD1. CDR1 is SGHAT and CDR2 is FQNNGV in the germline V gene. CDR3 length equals 13 residues. The trim removed 5 bases at V and 5 bases at J, leaving 4 bases unmatched. The CDR3 region has the DNA TGTGCCAGCAGCCGAGACAGGGGTACTGAAGCTTTCTTT. This sequence encodes CASSRDRGTEAFF. Full variable domain (remainder filled in from reference TRBV11-2 and TRBJ1-1): EAGVAQSPRYKIIEKRQSVAFWCNPISGHATLYWYQQILGQGPKLLIQFQNNGVVDDSQLPKDRFSAERLKGVDSTLKIQPAKLEDSAVYLCASSRDRGTEAFFGQGTRLTVV.

V gene TRBV10-3 combines with J gene TRBJ2-7; no definite D call. Germline lookup yields CDR1 ENHRY and CDR2 SYGVKD. CDR3 length: 11 residues. V shed 6 bases and J shed 4 bases, with 7 bases lying between them. CDR3 sequence (DNA): TGTGCCATCAGCTCCCTTTACGAGCAGTACTTC. This encodes CAISSLYEQYF.

This chain joins TRBV27 and TRBJ1-3; D remains ambiguous. The CDR3 runs 16 residues. Trimming took off 5 bases at V and 0 bases at J, with 14 bases between the two ends. Germline V gene sequence: CDR1 MNHEY, CDR2 SMNVEV (reference sequence). This CDR3 is CASSPRARNSGNTIYF. CDR3 coding DNA: TGTGCCAGCAGTCCCCGAGCCAGAAACTCTGGAAACACCATATATTTT.

J is TRBJ2-3 and V is TRBV27; D might be TRBD2 (7 bases). Per germline, CDR1 MNHEY and CDR2 SMNVEV (reference sequence). V was shortened by 2 bases and J by 7 bases, with 13 bases between the two germline ends. The CDR3 is 14 residues long. The DNA for the CDR3 is TGTGCCAGCAGTTTAGGCGGGGGCGGGTATACGCAGTATTTT. Encoded protein: CASSLGGGGYTQYF.

CDR3 loop: CAIVRDHGYTF. In nucleotides, the CDR3 is TGTGCCATCGTTCGGGACCATGGCTACACCTTC. The rearrangement uses TRBV10-3 and TRBJ1-2; possible D gene TRBD1, 5 bases. This CDR3 has 11 amino acids. Per the germline V gene, CDR1 is ENHRY and CDR2 is SYGVKD. Trimming pared 8 bases from V and 6 bases from J, leaving 10 bases between.

This clone was recorded once. The CDR3 DNA reads as TGTGCCAGCAGCGTAGCACCACTAGCGGGAGGTAACTCTGGGGCCAACGTCCTGACTTTC. Its translation: CASSVAPLAGGNSGANVLTF. The chain joins TRBV9 to TRBJ2-6, with TRBD2 identical over 12 bases. Germline V CDR1 and CDR2: SGDLS, YYNGEE. The V and J ends lost 0 bases and 0 bases, in that order; junction bases with no gene match: 7. The CDR3 is made up of 20 amino acids.

This sequence joins TRBV5-1 and TRBJ2-1; D ambiguous. V was shortened by 0 bases and J by 3 bases, with 7 bases between the two germline ends. Germline V CDR1 and CDR2: SGHRS, YFSETQ. This CDR3 region has 14 residues. The CDR3 here is CASSLALGYNEQFF. CDR3 DNA: TGCGCCAGCAGCTTGGCTCTGGGCTACAATGAGCAGTTCTTC.